This entry features one TCR beta chain sequence. Individuals drawn from about 26 US areas were about 18 to 95 years old. Two negative PCRs, clearance, or symptom resolution were required of recovered Cohort 3 donors. In the study's own analysis: Researchers report that nucleated cell counts were estimated from reference gene primer amplification. The method was immunoSEQ multiplex PCR; TCRdb's version includes in-frame clones alone and lacks a portion of them. V, J and clone size were drawn from that table, and D and trimming were deduced from the DNA. The sample holds roughly 150,000 clones; roughly 78% are singletons and the top ten take 5% to 7%. These data are taken from a study of blood T cell repertoires in COVID-19. Across the whole study: PBMCs, B-cell-depleted T cells, or T cells provided the cDNA or gDNA that made up the material.

The CDR3 extends over 12 amino acids. Deletions cut 5 bases from V and 4 bases from J, with 3 bases between. CDR1 and CDR2 (germline): SGHTA, FQGNSA. Sequences were obtained from PBMCs or T cells enriched from blood (not recorded which). The rearrangement joins TRBV7-2 to TRBJ1-6; D call uncertain. The source of this sequence is a woman in her forties or fifties who had recovered from COVID-19. Here the CDR3 reads CASSPYNSPLHF. The CDR3 DNA is TGTGCCAGCAGCCCGTATAATTCACCCCTCCACTTT.